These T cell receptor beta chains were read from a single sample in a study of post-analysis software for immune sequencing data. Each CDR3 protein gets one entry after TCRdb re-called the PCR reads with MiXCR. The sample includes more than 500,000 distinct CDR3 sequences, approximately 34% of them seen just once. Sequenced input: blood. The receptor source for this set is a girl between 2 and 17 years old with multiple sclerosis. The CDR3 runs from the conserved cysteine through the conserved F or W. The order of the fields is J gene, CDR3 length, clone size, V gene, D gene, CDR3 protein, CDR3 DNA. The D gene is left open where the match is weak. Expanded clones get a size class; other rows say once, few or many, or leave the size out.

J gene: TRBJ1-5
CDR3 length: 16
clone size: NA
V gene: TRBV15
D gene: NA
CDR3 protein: CAIILPSTCPSQPQHF
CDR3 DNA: TGTGCCATCATCCTACCCTCGACATGCCCTTCTCAGCCCCAGCATTTT

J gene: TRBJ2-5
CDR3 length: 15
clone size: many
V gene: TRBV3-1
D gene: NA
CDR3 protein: CASSQDGGVQETQYF
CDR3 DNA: TGTGCCAGCAGCCAAGATGGAGGCGTCCAAGAGACCCAGTACTTC

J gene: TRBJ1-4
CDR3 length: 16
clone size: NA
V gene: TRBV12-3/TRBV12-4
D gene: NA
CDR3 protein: CASSLGGGAGAEKLFF
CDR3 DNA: TGTGCCAGCAGTTTAGGGGGGGGGGCCGGGGCTGAAAAACTGTTTTTT

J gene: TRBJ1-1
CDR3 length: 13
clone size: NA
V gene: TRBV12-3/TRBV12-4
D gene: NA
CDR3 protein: CASSWQGIPEAFF
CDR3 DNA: TGTGCCAGCAGTTGGCAGGGGATCCCTGAAGCTTTCTTT

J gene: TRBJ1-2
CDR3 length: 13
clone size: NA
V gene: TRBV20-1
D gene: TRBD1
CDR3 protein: CSAMGQAKGGYTF
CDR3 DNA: TGCAGTGCGATGGGACAGGCGAAAGGTGGCTACACCTTC

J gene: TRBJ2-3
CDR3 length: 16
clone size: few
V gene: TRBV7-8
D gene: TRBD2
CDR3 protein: CASSLRRGTETDTQYF
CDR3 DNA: TGTGCCAGCAGCTTACGGCGGGGGACGGAGACAGATACGCAGTATTTT

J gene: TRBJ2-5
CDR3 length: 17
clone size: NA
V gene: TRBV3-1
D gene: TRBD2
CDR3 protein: CASSQVGTSGFQETQYF
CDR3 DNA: TGTGCCAGCAGCCAAGTGGGGACTAGCGGATTCCAAGAGACCCAGTACTTC

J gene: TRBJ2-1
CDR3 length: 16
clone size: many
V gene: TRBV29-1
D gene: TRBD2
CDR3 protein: CSVEGEGTSSWDEQFF
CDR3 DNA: TGCAGCGTTGAAGGCGAGGGGACTAGCTCCTGGGATGAGCAGTTCTTC

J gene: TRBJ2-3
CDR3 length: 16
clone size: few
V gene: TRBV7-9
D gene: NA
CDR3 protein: CASSLASSGANRKQYF
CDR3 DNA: TGTGCCAGCAGCTTAGCGAGTTCGGGGGCGAACAGGAAGCAGTATTTT

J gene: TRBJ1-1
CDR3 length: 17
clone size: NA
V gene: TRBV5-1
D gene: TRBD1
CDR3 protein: CASSGQTGGLQYTEAFF
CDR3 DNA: TGCGCCAGCAGCGGCCAAACAGGGGGCCTTCAGTACACTGAAGCTTTCTTT

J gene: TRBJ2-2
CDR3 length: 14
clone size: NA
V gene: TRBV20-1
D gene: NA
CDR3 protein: CSARRLGSAGELFF
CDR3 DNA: TGCAGTGCTCGACGACTAGGCTCGGCCGGGGAGCTGTTTTTT

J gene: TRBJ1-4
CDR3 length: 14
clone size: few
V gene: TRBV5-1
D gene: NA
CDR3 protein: CASSTRAANEKLFF
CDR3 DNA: TGCGCCAGCAGCACAAGGGCGGCTAATGAAAAACTGTTTTTT

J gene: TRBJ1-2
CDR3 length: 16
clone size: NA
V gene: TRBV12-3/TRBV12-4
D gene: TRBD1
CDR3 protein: CASNGGQGMSLYGYTF
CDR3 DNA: TGTGCCAGTAATGGGGGACAGGGTATGTCCCTCTATGGCTACACCTTC

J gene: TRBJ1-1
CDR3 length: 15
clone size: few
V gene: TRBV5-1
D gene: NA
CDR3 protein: CASSLDKGTNTEAFF
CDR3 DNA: TGCGCCAGCAGCTTGGATAAAGGGACGAACACTGAAGCTTTCTTT

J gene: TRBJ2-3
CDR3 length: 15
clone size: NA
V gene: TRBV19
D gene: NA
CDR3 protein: CASSAASASTDTQYF
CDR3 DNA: TGTGCCAGTAGTGCCGCAAGCGCCAGCACAGATACGCAGTATTTT

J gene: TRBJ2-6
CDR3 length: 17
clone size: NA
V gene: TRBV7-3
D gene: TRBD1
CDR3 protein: CASSSGQLVSGANVLTF
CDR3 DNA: TGTGCCAGCAGCTCGGGACAGTTGGTCTCTGGGGCCAACGTCCTGACTTTC

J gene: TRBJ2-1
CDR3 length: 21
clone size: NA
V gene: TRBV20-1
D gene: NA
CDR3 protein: CSAIETRWEDIAESSYNEQFF
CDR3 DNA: TGCAGTGCTATCGAAACGCGGTGGGAGGATATAGCGGAAAGCTCCTACAATGAGCAGTTCTTC

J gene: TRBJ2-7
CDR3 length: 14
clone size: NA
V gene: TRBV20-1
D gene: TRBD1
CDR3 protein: CSARDKRGPYEQYF
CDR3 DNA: TGCAGTGCTAGAGATAAGAGGGGGCCCTACGAGCAGTACTTC

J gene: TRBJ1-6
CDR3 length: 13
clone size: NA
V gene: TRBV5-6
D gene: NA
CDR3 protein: CASSFKPRTPLHF
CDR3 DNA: TGTGCCAGCAGTTTTAAGCCCCGGACACCCCTCCACTTT

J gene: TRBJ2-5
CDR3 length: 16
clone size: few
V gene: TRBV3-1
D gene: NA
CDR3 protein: CASSQVQWGYQETQYF
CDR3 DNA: TGTGCCAGCAGCCAAGTTCAGTGGGGGTACCAAGAGACCCAGTACTTC

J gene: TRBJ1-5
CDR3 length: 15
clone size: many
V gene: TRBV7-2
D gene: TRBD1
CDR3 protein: CASSFTGGSNQPQHF
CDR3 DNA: TGTGCCAGCAGCTTCACAGGGGGCAGCAATCAGCCCCAGCATTTT

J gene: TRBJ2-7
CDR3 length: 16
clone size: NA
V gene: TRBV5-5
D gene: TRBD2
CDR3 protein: CASSWSGLAGGDEQYF
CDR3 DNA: TGTGCCAGCAGCTGGTCCGGACTAGCGGGGGGCGACGAGCAGTACTTC

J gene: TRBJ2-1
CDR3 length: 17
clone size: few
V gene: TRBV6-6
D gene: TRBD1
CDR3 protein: CASSPLTGDQESNEQFF
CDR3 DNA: TGTGCCAGCAGTCCCCTGACAGGGGATCAGGAGTCTAATGAGCAGTTCTTC

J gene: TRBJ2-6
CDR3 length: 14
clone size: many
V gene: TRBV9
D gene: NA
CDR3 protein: CASSTNSGANVLTF
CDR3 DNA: TGTGCCAGCAGCACAAACTCTGGGGCCAACGTCCTGACTTTC

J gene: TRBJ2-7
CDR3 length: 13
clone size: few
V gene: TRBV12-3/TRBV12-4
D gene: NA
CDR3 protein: CASSYGLAGEQYF
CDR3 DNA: TGTGCCAGCAGTTATGGGCTCGCGGGCGAGCAGTACTTC

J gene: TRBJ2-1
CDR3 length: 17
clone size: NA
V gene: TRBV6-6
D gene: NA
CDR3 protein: CASSYSGQGGPRNEQFF
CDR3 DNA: TGTGCCAGCAGTTACTCGGGGCAGGGGGGACCGCGCAATGAGCAGTTCTTC

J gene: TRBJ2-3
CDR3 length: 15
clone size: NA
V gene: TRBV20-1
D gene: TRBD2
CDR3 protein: CSAATSGPSTDTQYF
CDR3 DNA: TGCAGTGCGGCGACTAGCGGGCCAAGCACAGATACGCAGTATTTT

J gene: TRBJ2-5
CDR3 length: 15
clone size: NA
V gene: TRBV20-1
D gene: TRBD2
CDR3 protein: CSAPGLAGGQETQYF
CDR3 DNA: TGCAGTGCCCCGGGACTAGCGGGGGGCCAAGAGACCCAGTACTTC

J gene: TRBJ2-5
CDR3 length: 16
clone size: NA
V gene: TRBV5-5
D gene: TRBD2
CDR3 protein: CASSLRLAGGIETQYF
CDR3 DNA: TGTGCCAGCAGCCTGAGACTAGCGGGGGGAATAGAGACCCAGTACTTC

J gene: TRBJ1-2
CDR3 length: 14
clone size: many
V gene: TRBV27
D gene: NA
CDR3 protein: CASSYREFNYGYTF
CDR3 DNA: TGTGCCAGCAGTTACAGAGAATTTAACTATGGCTACACCTTC

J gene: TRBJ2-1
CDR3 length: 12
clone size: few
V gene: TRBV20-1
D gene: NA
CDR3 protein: CSASRFNNEQFF
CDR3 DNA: TGCAGTGCTAGTCGATTCAACAATGAGCAGTTCTTC

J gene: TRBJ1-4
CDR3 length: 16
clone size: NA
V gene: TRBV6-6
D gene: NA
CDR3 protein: CASRTAWKANGEKLFF
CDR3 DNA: TGTGCCAGCAGAACAGCTTGGAAAGCGAATGGGGAAAAACTGTTTTTT

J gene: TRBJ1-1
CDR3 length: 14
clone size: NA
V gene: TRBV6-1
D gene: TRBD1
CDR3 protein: CASSKTGDNTEAFF
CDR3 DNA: TGTGCCAGCAGCAAAACAGGGGACAACACTGAAGCTTTCTTT

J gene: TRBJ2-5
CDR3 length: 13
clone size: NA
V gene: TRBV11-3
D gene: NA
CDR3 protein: CASSLTYKETQYF
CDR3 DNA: TGTGCCAGCAGCTTAACATATAAAGAGACCCAGTACTTC

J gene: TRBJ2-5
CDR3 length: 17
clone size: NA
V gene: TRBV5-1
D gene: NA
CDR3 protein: CASSLRQVTGLQETQYF
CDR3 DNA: TGCGCCAGCAGCTTGCGCCAGGTTACAGGGCTTCAAGAGACCCAGTACTTC

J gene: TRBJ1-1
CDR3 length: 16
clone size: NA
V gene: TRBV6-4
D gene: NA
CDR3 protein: CASSESLVSGETEAFF
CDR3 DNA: TGTGCCAGCAGTGAGTCCTTGGTATCCGGGGAGACTGAAGCTTTCTTT

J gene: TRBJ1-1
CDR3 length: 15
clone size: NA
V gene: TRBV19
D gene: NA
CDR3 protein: CASSIRGALHTEAFF
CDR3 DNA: TGTGCCAGTAGTATACGTGGGGCCCTGCACACTGAAGCTTTCTTT

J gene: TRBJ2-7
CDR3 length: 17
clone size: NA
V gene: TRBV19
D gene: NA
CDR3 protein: CASKVPLDRPKSYEQYF
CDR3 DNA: TGTGCCAGTAAAGTCCCCCTTGACAGACCGAAATCCTACGAGCAGTACTTC

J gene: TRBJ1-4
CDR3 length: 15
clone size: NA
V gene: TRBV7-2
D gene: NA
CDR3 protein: CASSLASVAYEKRFF
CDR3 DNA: TGTGCCAGCAGCTTAGCCTCAGTGGCCTATGAAAAACGGTTTTTT

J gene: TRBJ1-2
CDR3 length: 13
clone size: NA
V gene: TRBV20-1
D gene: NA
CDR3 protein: CSAGGSPNYGYTF
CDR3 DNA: TGCAGTGCTGGGGGCAGTCCTAACTATGGCTACACCTTC

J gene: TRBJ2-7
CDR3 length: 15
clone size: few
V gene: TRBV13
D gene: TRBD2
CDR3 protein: CASSHLAGRSYEQYF
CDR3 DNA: TGTGCCAGCAGCCACCTAGCGGGGCGCTCCTACGAGCAGTACTTC

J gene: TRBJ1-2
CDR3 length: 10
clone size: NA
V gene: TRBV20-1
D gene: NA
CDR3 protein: CSAAGDGYTF
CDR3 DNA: TGCAGTGCAGCGGGGGATGGCTACACCTTC

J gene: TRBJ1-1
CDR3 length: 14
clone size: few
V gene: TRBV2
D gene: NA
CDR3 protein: CASSDAGLNTEAFF
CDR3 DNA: TGTGCCAGCAGTGACGCAGGACTGAACACTGAAGCTTTCTTT

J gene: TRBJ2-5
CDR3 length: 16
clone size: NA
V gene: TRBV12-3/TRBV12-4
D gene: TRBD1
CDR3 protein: CASSGQGGLSQETQYF
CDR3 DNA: TGTGCCAGCAGTGGACAGGGTGGGCTATCTCAAGAGACCCAGTACTTC

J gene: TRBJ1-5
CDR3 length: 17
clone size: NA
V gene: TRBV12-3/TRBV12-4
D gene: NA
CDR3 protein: CASSFFPLTTMHQPQHF
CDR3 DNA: TGTGCCAGCAGTTTCTTCCCGCTTACCACTATGCATCAGCCCCAGCATTTT

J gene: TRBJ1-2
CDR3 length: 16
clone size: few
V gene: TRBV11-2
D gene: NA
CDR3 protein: CASSLGTDTLTGGYTF
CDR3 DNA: TGTGCCAGCAGCTTGGGCACTGACACCCTAACAGGTGGCTACACCTTC

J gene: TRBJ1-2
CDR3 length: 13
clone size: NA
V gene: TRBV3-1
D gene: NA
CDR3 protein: CASSRPSNYGYTF
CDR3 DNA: TGTGCCAGCAGCCGGCCTTCTAACTATGGCTACACCTTC

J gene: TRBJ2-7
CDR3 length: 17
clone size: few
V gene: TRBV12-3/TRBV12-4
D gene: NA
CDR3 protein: CASSPRTAMKTLYEQYF
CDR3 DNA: TGTGCCAGCAGTCCCCGGACTGCAATGAAAACCCTCTACGAGCAGTACTTC

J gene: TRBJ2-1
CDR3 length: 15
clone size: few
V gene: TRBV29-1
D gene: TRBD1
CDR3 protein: CSVEPLGQGYNEQFF
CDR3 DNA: TGCAGCGTTGAACCCTTGGGACAGGGCTACAATGAGCAGTTCTTC

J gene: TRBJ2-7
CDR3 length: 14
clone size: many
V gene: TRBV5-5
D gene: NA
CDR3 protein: CASSLGRSSYEQYF
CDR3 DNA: TGTGCCAGCAGCCTCGGACGGAGCTCCTACGAGCAGTACTTC

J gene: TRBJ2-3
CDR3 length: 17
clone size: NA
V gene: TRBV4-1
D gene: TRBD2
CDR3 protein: CASSPLGTSGGGDTQYF
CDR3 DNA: TGCGCCAGCAGCCCCCTAGGGACTAGCGGGGGAGGGGATACGCAGTATTTT

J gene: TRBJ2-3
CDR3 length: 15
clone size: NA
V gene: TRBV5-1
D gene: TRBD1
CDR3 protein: CASSLRAGGADTQYF
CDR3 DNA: TGCGCCAGCAGCTTAAGGGCAGGGGGCGCAGATACGCAGTATTTT

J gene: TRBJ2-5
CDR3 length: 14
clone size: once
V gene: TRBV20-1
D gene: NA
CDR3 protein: CSARSPMSRKAQYF
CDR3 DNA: TGCAGTGCTAGATCTCCCATGTCGAGGAAGGCCCAGTACTTC

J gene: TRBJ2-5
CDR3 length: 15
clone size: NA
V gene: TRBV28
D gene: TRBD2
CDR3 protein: CASRFSGGFQETQYF
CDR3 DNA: TGTGCCAGCAGGTTTAGCGGGGGGTTCCAAGAGACCCAGTACTTC

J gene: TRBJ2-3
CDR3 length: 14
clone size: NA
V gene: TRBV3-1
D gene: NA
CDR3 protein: CASSHRTITDTQYF
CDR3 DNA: TGTGCCAGCAGCCATCGGACTATCACAGATACGCAGTATTTT

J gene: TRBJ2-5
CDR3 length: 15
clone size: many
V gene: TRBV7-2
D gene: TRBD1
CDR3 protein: CASSLGDSRQETQYF
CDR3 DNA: TGTGCCAGCAGCTTAGGGGACAGCAGACAAGAGACCCAGTACTTC